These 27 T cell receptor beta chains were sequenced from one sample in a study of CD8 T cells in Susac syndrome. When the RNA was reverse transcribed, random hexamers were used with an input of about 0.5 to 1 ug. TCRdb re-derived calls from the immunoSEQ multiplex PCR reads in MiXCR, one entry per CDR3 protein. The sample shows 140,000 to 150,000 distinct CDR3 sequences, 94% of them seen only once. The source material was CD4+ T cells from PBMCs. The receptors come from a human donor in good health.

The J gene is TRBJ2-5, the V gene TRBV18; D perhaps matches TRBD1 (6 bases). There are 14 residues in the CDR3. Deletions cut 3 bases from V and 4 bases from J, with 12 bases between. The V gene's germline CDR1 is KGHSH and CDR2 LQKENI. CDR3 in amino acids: CASSPGQQGETQYF. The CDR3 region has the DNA TGTGCCAGCTCACCCGGACAGCAGGGAGAGACCCAGTACTTC.

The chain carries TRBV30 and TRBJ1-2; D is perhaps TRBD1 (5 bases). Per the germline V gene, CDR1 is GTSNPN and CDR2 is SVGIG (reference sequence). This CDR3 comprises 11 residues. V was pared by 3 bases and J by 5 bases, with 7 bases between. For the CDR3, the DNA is TGTGCCTGGAGCCGGGGGTATGGCTACACCTTC. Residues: CAWSRGYGYTF.

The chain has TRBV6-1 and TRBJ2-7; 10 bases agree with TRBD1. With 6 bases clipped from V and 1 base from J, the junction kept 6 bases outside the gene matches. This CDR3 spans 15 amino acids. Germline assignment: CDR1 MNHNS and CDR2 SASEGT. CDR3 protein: CASSRDRGISYEQYF. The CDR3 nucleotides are TGTGCCAGCAGCCGGGACAGGGGAATTTCCTACGAGCAGTACTTC.

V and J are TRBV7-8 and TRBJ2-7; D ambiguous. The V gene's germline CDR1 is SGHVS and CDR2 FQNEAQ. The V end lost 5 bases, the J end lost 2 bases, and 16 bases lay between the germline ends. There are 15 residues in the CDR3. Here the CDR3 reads CASSLGLATTYEQYF. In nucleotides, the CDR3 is TGTGCCAGCAGCCTCGGCCTCGCCACCACCTACGAGCAGTACTTC.

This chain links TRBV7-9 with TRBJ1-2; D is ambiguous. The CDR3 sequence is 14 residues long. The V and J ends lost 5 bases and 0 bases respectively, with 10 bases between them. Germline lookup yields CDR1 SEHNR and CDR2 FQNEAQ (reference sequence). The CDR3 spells CASSLDIPNYGYTF. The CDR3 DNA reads TGTGCCAGCAGCCTAGATATTCCTAACTATGGCTACACCTTC. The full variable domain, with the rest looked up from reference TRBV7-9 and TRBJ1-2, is DTGVSQNPRHKITKRGQNVTFRCDPISEHNRLYWYRQTLGQGPEFLTYFQNEAQLEKSRLLSDRFSAERPKGSFSTLEIQRTEQGDSAMYLCASSLDIPNYGYTFGSGTRLTVV.

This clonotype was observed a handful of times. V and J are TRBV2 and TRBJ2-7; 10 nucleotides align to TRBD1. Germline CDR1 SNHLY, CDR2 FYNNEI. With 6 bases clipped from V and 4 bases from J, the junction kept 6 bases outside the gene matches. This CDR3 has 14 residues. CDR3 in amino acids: CASSPTGGGYEQYF. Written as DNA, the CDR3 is TGTGCCAGCAGCCCGACAGGGGGCGGTTACGAGCAGTACTTC. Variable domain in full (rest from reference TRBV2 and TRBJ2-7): EPEVTQTPSHQVTQMGQEVILRCVPISNHLYFYWYRQILGQKVEFLVSFYNNEISEKSEIFDDQFSVERPDGSNFTLKIRSTKLEDSAMYFCASSPTGGGYEQYFGPGTRLTVT.

CDR3 coding DNA: TGTGCCAGCAGCTTTCGTAGCGGGAGATTCTACGAGCAGTACTTC. Its protein is CASSFRSGRFYEQYF. The J gene is TRBJ2-7, the V gene TRBV5-4; the match to TRBD2 covers 9 bases. Germline trimming cut 2 bases from V and 3 bases from J; bases unmatched to any gene: 6. CDR1 and CDR2 from the germline V gene are SGHNT and YYREEE (reference sequence). The length of the CDR3 is 15 residues.

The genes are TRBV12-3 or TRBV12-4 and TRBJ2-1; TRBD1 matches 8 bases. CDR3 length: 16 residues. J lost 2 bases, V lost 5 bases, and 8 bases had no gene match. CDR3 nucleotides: TGTGCCAGCAGTCAACAGGGGGGACCGGCCTACAATGAGCAGTTCTTC. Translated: CASSQQGGPAYNEQFF.

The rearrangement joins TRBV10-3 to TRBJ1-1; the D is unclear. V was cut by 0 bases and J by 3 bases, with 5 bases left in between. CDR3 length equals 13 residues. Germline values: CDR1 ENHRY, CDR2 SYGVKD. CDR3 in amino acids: CAISESWDTEAFF. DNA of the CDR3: TGTGCCATCAGTGAGTCGTGGGACACTGAAGCTTTCTTT.

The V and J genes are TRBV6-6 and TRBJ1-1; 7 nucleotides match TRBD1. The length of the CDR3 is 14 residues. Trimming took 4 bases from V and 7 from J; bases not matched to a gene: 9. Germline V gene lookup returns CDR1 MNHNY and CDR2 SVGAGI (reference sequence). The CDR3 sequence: CASSSPGQFYEAFF. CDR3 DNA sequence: TGTGCCAGCAGTTCCCCGGGACAGTTCTATGAAGCTTTCTTT.

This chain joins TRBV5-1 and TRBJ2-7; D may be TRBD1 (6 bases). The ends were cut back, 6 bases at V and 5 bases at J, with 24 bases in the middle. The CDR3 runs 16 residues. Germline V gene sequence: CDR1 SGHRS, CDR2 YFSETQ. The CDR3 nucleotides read TGCGCCAGCAACCCAACCGGGCCAGGGGTATTCAACGAGCAGTACTTC. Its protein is CASNPTGPGVFNEQYF.

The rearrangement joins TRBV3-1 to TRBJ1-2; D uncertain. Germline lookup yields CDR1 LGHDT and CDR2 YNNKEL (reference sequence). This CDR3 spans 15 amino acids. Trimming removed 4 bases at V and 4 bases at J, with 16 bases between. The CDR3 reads CASSRRGIESYGYTF. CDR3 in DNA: TGTGCCAGCAGCCGCCGGGGAATCGAGTCCTATGGCTACACCTTC.

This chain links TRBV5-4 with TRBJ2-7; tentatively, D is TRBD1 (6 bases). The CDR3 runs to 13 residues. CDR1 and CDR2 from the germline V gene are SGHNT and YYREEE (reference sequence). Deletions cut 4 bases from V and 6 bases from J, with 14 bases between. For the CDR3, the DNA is TGTGCCAGCAGCATACAGGGCTTTCTCGAGCAGTACTTC. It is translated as CASSIQGFLEQYF.

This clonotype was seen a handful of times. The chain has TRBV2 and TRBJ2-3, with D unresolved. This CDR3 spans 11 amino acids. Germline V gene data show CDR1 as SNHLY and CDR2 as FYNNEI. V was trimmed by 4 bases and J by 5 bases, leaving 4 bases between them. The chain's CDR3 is CASSGVDTQYF. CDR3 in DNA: TGTGCCAGCAGTGGGGTAGATACGCAGTATTTT.

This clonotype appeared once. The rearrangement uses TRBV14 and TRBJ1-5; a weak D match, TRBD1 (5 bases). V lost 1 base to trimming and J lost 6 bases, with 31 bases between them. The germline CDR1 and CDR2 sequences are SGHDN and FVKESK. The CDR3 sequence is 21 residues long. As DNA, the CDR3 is TGTGCCAGCAGCCAAGGTCAGGGCGGAACACTTGGCCCTGAGGTTAGTCAGCCCCAGCATTTT. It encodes CASSQGQGGTLGPEVSQPQHF.

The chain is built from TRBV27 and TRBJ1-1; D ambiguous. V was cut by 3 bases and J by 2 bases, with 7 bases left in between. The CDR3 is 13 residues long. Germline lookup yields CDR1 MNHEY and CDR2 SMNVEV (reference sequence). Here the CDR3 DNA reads TGTGCCAGCAGTTTTGGTTTTAACACTGAAGCTTTCTTT. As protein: CASSFGFNTEAFF.

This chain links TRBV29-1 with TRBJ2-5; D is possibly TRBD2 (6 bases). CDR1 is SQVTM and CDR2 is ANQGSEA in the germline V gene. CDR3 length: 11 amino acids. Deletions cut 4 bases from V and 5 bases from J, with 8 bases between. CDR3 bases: TGCAGCGTTGGGGGGAGGGAGACCCAGTACTTC. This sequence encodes CSVGGRETQYF.

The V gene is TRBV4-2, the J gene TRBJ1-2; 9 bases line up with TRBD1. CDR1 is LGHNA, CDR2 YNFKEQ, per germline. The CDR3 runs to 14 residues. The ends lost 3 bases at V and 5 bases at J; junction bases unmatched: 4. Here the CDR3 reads CASSQEGQGYGYTF. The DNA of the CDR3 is TGTGCCAGCAGCCAGGAGGGACAGGGTTATGGCTACACCTTC.

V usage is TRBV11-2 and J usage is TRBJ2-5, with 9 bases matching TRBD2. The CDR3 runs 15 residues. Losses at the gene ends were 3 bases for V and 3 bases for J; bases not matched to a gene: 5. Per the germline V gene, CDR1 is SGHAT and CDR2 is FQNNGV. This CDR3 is CASSFAGGREETQYF. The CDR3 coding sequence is TGTGCCAGCAGCTTTGCGGGAGGGCGCGAAGAGACCCAGTACTTC.

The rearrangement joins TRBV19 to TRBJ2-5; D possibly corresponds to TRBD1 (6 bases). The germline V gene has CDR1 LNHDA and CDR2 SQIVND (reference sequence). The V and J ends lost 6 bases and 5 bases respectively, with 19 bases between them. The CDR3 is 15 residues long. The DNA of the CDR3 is TGTGCCAGTAGAAAACGGCGGGCAGGGGAGGAGACCCAGTACTTC. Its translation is CASRKRRAGEETQYF.

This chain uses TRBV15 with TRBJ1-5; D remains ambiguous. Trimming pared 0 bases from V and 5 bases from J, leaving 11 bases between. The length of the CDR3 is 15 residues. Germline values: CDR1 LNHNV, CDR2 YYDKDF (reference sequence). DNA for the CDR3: TGTGCCACCAGCAGAGATACAGACCAGTATCAGCCCCAGCATTTT. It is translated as CATSRDTDQYQPQHF.

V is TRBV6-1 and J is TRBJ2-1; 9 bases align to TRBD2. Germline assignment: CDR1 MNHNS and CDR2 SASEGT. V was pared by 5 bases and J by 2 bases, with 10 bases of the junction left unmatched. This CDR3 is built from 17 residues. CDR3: CASSPPSGGRAYNEQFF. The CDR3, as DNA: TGTGCCAGCAGTCCACCCAGCGGCGGGAGGGCCTACAATGAGCAGTTCTTC.

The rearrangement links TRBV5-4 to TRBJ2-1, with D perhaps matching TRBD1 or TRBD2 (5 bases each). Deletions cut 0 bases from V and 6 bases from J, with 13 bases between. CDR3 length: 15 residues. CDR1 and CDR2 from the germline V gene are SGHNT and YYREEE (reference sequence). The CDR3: CASSLEGPGVNEQFF. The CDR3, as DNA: TGTGCCAGCAGCTTGGAGGGACCCGGGGTCAATGAGCAGTTCTTC. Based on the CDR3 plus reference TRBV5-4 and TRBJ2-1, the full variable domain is ETGVTQSPTHLIKTRGQQVTLRCSSQSGHNTVSWYQQALGQGPQFIFQYYREEENGRGNFPPRFSGLQFPNYSSELNVNALELDDSALYLCASSLEGPGVNEQFFGPGTRLTVL.

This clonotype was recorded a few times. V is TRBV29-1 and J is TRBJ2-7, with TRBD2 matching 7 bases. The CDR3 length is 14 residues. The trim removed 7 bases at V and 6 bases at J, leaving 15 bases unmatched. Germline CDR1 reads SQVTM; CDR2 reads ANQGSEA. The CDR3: CSAMSGAFGGEQYF. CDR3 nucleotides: TGCAGCGCAATGAGCGGGGCATTTGGAGGCGAGCAGTACTTC.

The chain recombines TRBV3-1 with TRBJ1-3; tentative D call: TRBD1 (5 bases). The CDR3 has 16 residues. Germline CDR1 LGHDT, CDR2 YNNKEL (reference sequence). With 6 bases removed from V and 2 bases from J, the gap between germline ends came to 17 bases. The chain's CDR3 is CASSRTSQGAGNTIYF. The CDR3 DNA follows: TGTGCCAGCAGTCGTACGTCCCAAGGGGCTGGAAACACCATATATTTT. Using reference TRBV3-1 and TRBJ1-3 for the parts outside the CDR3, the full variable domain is DTAVSQTPKYLVTQMGNDKSIKCEQNLGHDTMYWYKQDSKKFLKIMFSYNNKELIINETVPNRFSPKSPDKAHLNLHINSLELGDSAVYFCASSRTSQGAGNTIYFGEGSWLTVV.

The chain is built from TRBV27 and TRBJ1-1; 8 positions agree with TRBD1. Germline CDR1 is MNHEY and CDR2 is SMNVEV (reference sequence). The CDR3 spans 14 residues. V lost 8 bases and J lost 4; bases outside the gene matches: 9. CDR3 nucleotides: TGTGCCAGCGGGGACAGGTCTGTCAGCACTGAAGCTTTCTTT. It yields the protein CASGDRSVSTEAFF.

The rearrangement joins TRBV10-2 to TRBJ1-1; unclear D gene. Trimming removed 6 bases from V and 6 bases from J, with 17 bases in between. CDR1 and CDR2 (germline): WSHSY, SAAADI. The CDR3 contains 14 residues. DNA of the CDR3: TGCGCCAGCAGGATTACACAGTCTAGGCCTGAAGCTTTCTTT. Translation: CASRITQSRPEAFF.